This T cell receptor beta chain was sequenced for a study of T cells in narcolepsy. Study-level information: Healthy controls were enrolled alongside patients with narcolepsy type 1 or type 2. The study's findings and limits: Autoreactive HCRT-specific and TRIB2-specific clonotypes were marked in same-patient CSF-versus-blood CD4+ comparisons.

Points on this clone: Its specificity is unknown.

There are 18 residues in the CDR3. V lost 4 bases and J 2 bases, leaving 21 bases between the germline ends. CDR1 and CDR2 from the germline V gene are MGHRA and YSYEKL. Libraries were prepared by immunoSEQ multiplex PCR; TCRdb keeps only in-frame clonotypes and omits some of them. Here the sample spans approximately 32,000 clones, 82% being singletons. The V and J genes are TRBV4-1 and TRBJ2-1; D might be TRBD2 (7 bases). What was sequenced was CD45RA- memory CD4+ T cells from PBMCs. This receptor was identified in a human donor with narcolepsy. The CDR3 coding sequence is TGCGCCAGCAGCCCTGAAGGGGGGGGGACTTCCCCCTACAATGAGCAGTTCTTC. Translation: CASSPEGGGTSPYNEQFF.